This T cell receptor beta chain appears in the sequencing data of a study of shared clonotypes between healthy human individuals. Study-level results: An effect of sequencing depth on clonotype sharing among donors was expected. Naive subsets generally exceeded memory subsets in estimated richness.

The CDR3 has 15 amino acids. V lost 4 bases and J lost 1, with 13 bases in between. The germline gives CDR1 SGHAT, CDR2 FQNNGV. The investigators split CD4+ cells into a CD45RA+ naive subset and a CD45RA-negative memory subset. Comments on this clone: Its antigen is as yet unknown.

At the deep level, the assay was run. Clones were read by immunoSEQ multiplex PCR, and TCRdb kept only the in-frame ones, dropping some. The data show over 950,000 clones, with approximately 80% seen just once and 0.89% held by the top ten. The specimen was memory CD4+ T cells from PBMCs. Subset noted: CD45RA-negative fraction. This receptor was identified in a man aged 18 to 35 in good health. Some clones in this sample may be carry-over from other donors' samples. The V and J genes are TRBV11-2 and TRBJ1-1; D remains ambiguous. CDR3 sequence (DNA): TGTGCCAGCAGCTCCCCGCGGGGTTCGAACACTGAAGCTTTCTTT. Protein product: CASSSPRGSNTEAFF.